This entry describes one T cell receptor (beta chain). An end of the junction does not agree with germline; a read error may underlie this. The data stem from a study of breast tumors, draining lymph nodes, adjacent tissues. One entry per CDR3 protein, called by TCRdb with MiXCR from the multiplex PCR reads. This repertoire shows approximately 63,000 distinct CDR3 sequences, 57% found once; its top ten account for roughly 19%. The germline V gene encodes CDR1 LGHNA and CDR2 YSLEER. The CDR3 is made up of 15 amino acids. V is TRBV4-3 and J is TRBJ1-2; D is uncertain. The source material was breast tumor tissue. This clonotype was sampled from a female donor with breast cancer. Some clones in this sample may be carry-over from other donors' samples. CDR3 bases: TGCGCCAGCGGCCAATATGCGGGGTCTAACTATGGCTACACCTTC. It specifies CASGQYAGSNYGYTF.